This T cell receptor (beta chain) comes out of a study of blood T cell repertoires in COVID-19. Study as a whole: T cells, B-cell-depleted T cells, or PBMCs supplied cDNA or gDNA.

This table comes from immunoSEQ multiplex PCR, and its TCRdb copy is limited to in-frame clones, with some not included. The sample comprises under 350,000 clones, approximately 90% of which are singletons, and about 4.6% rests with the top ten. The V end lost 6 bases, the J end lost 1 base, and 9 bases lay between the germline ends. From germline, CDR1 is SGHDN and CDR2 FVKESK. The CDR3 covers 14 residues. The chain uses TRBV14 and TRBJ2-2; weak D call: TRBD1 (5 bases). The sample was peripheral blood. This TCR derives from a man aged 40-49 years with acute or convalescent COVID-19. Written as DNA, the CDR3 is TGTGCCAGCAGGAAGCAGGGGAACACCGGGGAGCTGTTTTTT. Translated, it gives CASRKQGNTGELFF.